Sequencing of this T cell receptor (beta chain) was carried out in a study of identical twins. On this clonotype itself: The target antigen is unknown.

A single record per CDR3 protein comes from TCRdb applying MiXCR to the 5' RACE reads. The sample yields about 890,000 distinct CDR3 sequences, 9% to 15% seen once. Overall study findings and caveats: Researchers reported excess low generation probability among twin-shared out-of-frame alpha sequences.

Only healthy Caucasians were included as donors. Germline-derived CDR1 and CDR2 are DFQATT and SNEGSKA (reference sequence). J was trimmed by 5 bases and V by 0 bases; bases with no gene match: 16. CDR3 length equals 18 residues. These same records also appear under a second study, on yellow fever vaccine responses in identical twins.

Sequenced material: PBMCs. V is TRBV20-1 and J is TRBJ2-5; TRBD2 aligns across 9 bases. The TCR comes from a woman aged 18-29 years in good health. The CDR3 sequence is CSARDVASEREVGETQYF. The CDR3 DNA reads as TGCAGTGCTAGAGATGTAGCCTCAGAGCGGGAGGTTGGTGAGACCCAGTACTTC.